The 9 T cell receptor beta chains listed next were all sequenced from one sample in a study of blood T cell repertoires in COVID-19. Using immunoSEQ multiplex PCR, the repertoire was profiled, and TCRdb retains in-frame clones only, with some absent. The table includes 180,000 or so clones, 70% to 80% detected once. Sequencing was done on a sample of peripheral blood. The source of these receptors is a woman aged 45 to 65 with active or convalescent COVID-19.

V is TRBV18 and J is TRBJ1-1; 7 positions match TRBD1. CDR3 length: 13 residues. V trimming: 3 bases; J trimming: 8 bases; junction bases outside the gene matches: 6. Germline CDR1 and CDR2: KGHSH and LQKENI. The CDR3 reads CASSPRQGWEAFF. The CDR3 DNA reads TGTGCCAGCTCACCGCGACAGGGTTGGGAAGCTTTCTTT.

This clone turned up a few times. The chain carries TRBV5-1 and TRBJ1-3; the match to TRBD1 covers 10 bases. The germline V gene has CDR1 SGHRS and CDR2 YFSETQ. With 7 bases clipped from V and 7 bases from J, the junction kept 8 bases outside the gene matches. The CDR3 has 14 residues. This CDR3 is CASQRQGAWNTIYF. The CDR3 DNA reads as TGCGCCAGCCAGAGACAGGGGGCTTGGAACACCATATATTTT.

The chain employs TRBV7-3 and TRBJ1-1, with no clear D. Germline CDR1 is SGHTA and CDR2 is FQGTGA. This CDR3 has 15 residues. The V end was cut by 2 bases, the J end by 8 bases, with 18 bases between. The CDR3 region has the DNA TGTGCCAGCAGCTTATTTAATAGTGGGCCCCAAGAAGCTTTCTTT. This encodes CASSLFNSGPQEAFF.

V is TRBV19 and J is TRBJ2-1; 11 positions agree with TRBD2. CDR1 is LNHDA and CDR2 is SQIVND in the germline V gene (reference sequence). The J segment lost 3 bases and the V segment lost 8 bases, leaving 9 bases of the junction unmatched. The CDR3 contains 16 residues. The CDR3 is CASQLLTSGSYNEQFF. The CDR3 region has the DNA TGTGCCAGTCAATTACTTACTAGCGGGAGCTACAATGAGCAGTTCTTC.

This clone has only a few counts. V and J are TRBV28 and TRBJ2-7, with 9 nucleotides matching TRBD2. Germline-derived CDR1 and CDR2 are MDHEN and SYDVKM. Germline trimming cut 6 bases from V and 0 bases from J; bases unmatched to any gene: 6. This CDR3 has 15 amino acids. CDR3 region: CASRPGLAISYEQYF. CDR3 nucleotides: TGTGCCAGCAGACCCGGACTAGCGATCTCCTACGAGCAGTACTTC. Using reference TRBV28 and TRBJ2-7 for the parts outside the CDR3, the full variable domain is DVKVTQSSRYLVKRTGEKVFLECVQDMDHENMFWYRQDPGLGLRLIYFSYDVKMKEKGDIPEGYSVSREKKERFSLILESASTNQTSMYLCASRPGLAISYEQYFGPGTRLTVT.

The chain joins TRBV6-5 to TRBJ2-5; 8 positions agree with TRBD2. J was trimmed by 4 bases and V by 8 bases; bases with no gene match: 12. The CDR3 totals 15 residues. Per the germline V gene, CDR1 is MNHEY and CDR2 is SVGAGI. CDR3 DNA sequence: TGTGCCAGCTCAAAGCGAGCGGGAGTAGCAGAGACCCAGTACTTC. This codes for CASSKRAGVAETQYF.

This chain connects TRBV18 to TRBJ1-3; possibly TRBD1 for D (5 bases). Trimming removed 4 bases from V and 4 bases from J, with 20 bases in between. This CDR3 spans 17 amino acids. Germline V gene data show CDR1 as KGHSH and CDR2 as LQKENI. The CDR3 is CASSQGIWGNDGNTIYF. For the CDR3, the DNA is TGTGCCAGCTCACAGGGTATTTGGGGCAATGACGGAAACACCATATATTTT.

The rearrangement links TRBV7-2 to TRBJ1-2; 9 nucleotides line up with TRBD1. V gave up 0 bases and J gave up 4 bases; unmatched junction bases: 3. The CDR3 covers 15 residues. Germline lookup yields CDR1 SGHTA and CDR2 FQGNSA. CDR3 in amino acids: CASSLAGGQGYGYTF. DNA of the CDR3: TGTGCCAGCAGCTTAGCTGGGGGACAGGGCTATGGCTACACCTTC.

The CDR3 DNA sequence: TGCGCCAGCAGCCCGGGACAGGGGTCGTACAATGAGCAGTTCTTC. Residues: CASSPGQGSYNEQFF. The chain has TRBV5-1 and TRBJ2-1; 10 bases are a match to TRBD1. J was trimmed by 4 bases and V by 4 bases; bases with no gene match: 5. This CDR3 spans 15 amino acids. Germline CDR1 SGHRS, CDR2 YFSETQ.